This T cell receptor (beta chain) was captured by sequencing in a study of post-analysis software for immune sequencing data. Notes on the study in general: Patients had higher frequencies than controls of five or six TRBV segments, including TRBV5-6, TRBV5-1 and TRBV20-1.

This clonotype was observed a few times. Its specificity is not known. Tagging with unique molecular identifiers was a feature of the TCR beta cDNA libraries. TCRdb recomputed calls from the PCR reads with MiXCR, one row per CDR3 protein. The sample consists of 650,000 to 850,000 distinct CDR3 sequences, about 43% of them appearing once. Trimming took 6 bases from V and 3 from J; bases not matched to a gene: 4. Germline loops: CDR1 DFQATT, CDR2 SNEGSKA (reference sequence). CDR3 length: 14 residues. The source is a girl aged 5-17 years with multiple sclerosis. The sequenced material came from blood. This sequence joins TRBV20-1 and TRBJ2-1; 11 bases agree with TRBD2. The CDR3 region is CSAATSGNYNEQFF. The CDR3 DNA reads TGCAGTGCGGCGACTAGCGGGAACTACAATGAGCAGTTCTTC.